One sample yielded the 3 T cell receptor beta chains listed below, sequenced in a study of T cell responses to AZD1222 COVID-19 vaccine. TCRdb's copy holds only in-frame clones and misses some; the assay was immunoSEQ multiplex PCR. This sample has 150,000 or so clones, with about 89% found just once. Sequenced material: peripheral blood, taken on day 0 of AZD1222 vaccination. These receptors all stem from an adult in good health.

The V gene is TRBV30, the J gene TRBJ2-7; 7 nucleotides agree with TRBD2. The V gene's germline CDR1 is GTSNPN and CDR2 SVGIG (reference sequence). V lost 8 bases and J lost 2; bases outside the gene matches: 9. The CDR3 is made up of 13 amino acids. This CDR3 reads CAPPLAHTYEQYF. The CDR3, as DNA: TGTGCCCCCCCACTAGCGCACACCTACGAGCAGTACTTC.

In DNA, the CDR3 is TGTGCCAGCAGCGGAGGACGGGGAATCAATCAGCCCCAGCATTTT. Protein: CASSGGRGINQPQHF. The chain links TRBV7-8 to TRBJ1-5, with D unclear. CDR1 is SGHVS, CDR2 FQNEAQ, per germline. V was cut by 5 bases and J by 3 bases, with 14 bases left in between. The CDR3 is 15 amino acids.

The chain uses TRBV9 and TRBJ1-1, with D possibly matching TRBD1 (6 bases). The germline V and J ends were trimmed by 0 bases and 4 bases, with 13 bases remaining between them. CDR3 length: 15 residues. CDR1 is SGDLS, CDR2 YYNGEE, per germline. The CDR3 protein is CASSVEGVRATEAFF. The DNA for the CDR3 is TGTGCCAGCAGCGTAGAGGGGGTTCGGGCCACTGAAGCTTTCTTT.